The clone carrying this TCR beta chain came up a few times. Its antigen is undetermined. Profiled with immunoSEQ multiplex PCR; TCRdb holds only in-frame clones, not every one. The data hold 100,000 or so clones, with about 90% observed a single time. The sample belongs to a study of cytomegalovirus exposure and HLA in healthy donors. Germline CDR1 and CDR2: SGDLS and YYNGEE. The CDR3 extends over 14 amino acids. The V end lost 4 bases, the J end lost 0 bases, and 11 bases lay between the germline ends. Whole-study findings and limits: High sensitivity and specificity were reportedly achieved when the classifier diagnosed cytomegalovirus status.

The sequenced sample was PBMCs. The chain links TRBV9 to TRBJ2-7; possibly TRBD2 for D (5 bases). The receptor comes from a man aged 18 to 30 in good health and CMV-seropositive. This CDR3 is CASSPGESSYEQYF. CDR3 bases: TGTGCCAGCAGCCCCGGGGAGAGCTCCTACGAGCAGTACTTC.